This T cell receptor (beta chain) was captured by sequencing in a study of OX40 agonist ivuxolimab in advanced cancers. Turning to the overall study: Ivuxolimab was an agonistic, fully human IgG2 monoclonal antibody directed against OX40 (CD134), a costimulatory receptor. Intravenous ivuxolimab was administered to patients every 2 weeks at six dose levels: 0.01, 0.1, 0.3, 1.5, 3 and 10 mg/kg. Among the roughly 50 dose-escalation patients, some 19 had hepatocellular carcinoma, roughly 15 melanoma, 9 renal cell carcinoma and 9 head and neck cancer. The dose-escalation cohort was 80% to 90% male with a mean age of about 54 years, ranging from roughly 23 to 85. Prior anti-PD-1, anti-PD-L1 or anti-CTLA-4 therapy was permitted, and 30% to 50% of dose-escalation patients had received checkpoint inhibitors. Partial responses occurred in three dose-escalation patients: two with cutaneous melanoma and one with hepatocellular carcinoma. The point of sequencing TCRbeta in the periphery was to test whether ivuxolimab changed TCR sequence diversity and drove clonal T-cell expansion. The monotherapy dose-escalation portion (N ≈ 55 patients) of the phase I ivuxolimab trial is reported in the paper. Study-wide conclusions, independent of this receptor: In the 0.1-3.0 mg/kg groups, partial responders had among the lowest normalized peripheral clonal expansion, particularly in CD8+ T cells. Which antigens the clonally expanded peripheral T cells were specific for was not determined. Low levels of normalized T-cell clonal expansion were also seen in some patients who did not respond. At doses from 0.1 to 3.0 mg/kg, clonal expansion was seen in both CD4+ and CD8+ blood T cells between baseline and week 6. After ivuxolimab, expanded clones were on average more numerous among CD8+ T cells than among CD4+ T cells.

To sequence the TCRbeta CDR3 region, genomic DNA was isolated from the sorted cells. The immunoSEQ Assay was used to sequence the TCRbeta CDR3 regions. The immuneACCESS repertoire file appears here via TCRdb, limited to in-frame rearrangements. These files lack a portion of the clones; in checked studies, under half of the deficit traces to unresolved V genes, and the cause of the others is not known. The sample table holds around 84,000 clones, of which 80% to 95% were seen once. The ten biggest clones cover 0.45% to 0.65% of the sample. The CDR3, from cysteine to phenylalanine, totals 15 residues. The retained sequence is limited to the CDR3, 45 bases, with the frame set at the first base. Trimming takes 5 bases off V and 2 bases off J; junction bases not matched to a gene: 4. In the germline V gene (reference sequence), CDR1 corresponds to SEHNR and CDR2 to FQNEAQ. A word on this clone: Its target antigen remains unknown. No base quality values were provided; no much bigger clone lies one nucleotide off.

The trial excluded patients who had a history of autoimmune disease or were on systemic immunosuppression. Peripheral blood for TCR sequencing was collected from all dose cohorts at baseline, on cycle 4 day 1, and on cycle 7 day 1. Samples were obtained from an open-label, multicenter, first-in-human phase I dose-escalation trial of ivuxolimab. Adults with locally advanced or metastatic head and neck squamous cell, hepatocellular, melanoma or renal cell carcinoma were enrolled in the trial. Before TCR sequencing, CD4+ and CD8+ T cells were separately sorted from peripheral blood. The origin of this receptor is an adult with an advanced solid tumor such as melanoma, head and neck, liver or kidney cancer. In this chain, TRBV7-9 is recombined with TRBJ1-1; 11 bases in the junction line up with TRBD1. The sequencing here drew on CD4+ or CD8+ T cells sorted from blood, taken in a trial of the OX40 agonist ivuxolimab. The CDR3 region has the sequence CASSRTGGENTEAFF. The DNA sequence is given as TGTGCCAGCAGCCGGACAGGGGGCGAAAACACTGAAGCTTTCTTT.